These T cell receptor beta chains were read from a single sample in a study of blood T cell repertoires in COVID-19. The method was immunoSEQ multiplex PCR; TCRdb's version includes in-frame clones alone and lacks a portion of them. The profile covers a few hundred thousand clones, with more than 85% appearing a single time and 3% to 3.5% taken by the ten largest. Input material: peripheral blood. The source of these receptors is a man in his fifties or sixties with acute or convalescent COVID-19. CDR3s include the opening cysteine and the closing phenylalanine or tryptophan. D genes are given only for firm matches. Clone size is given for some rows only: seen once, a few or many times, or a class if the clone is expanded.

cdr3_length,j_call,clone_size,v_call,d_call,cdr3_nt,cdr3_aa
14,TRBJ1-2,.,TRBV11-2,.,TGTGCCAGCAGCTTAGGGCCGGGGATCTATGGCTACACCTTC,CASSLGPGIYGYTF
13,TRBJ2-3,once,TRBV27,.,TGTGCCAGCAGTTTCGGCAGGTCAGATACGCAGTATTTT,CASSFGRSDTQYF
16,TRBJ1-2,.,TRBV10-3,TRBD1,TGTGCCATCAGTGTGACAGGGGCCGGGGATGACTATGGCTACACCTTC,CAISVTGAGDDYGYTF
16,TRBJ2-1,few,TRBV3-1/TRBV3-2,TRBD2,TGTGCCAGCAGCCCCCGCGTTAGCGGGCCAGGGAATGAGCAGTTCTTC,CASSPRVSGPGNEQFF
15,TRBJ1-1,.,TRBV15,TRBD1,TGTGCCACCAGCAGGAATACAGGGGGGAACACTGAAGCTTTCTTT,CATSRNTGGNTEAFF
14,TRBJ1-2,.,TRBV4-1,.,TGCGCCAGCAGCCAAGATTTGGAGGGCCGGTTCTCCACCTTC,CASSQDLEGRFSTF
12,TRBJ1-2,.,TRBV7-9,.,TGTGCCAGCAGCTCCCAGGTCTATGGCTACACCTTC,CASSSQVYGYTF
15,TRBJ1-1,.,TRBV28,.,TGTGCCAGCAGTCCACCTGGTGGAGGGAACACTGAAGCTTTCTTT,CASSPPGGGNTEAFF
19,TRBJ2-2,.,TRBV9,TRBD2,TGTGCCAGCAGCGTAGCTCATTCTTCGCTAGCGGGGACCACCGGGGAGCTGTTTTTT,CASSVAHSSLAGTTGELFF
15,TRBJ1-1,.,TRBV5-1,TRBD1,TGCGCCAGCAGCTTGGGTGACAGGGGGCGGACTGAAGCTTTCTTT,CASSLGDRGRTEAFF
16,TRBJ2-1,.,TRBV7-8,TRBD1,TGTGCCAGCAGCTTATCAGGGGGCGCATTTGGCAATGAGCAGTTCTTC,CASSLSGGAFGNEQFF
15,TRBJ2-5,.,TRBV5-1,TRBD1,TGCGCCAGCAGCCCCGGGACAGCGCACCAAGAGACCCAGTACTTC,CASSPGTAHQETQYF
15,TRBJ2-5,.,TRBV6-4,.,TGTGCCAGCAGTGACGGAGGCACTGCCCCGGAGACCCAGTACTTC,CASSDGGTAPETQYF
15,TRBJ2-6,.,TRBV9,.,TGTGCCAGCAGCGTAGGGGGACTTGGGGCCAACGTCCTGACTTTC,CASSVGGLGANVLTF
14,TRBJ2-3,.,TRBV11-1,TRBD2,TGTGCCAGCACCGGGGGGGGCCCGACAGATACGCAGTATTTT,CASTGGGPTDTQYF
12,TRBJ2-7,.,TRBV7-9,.,TGTGCCAGCAGCTTAGGGGAGTACGAGCAGTACTTC,CASSLGEYEQYF
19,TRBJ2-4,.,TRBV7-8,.,TGTGCCAGCAGCTTAGCGGATCTAGGGGGCGCGGGGTCCAAAAACATTCAGTACTTC,CASSLADLGGAGSKNIQYF
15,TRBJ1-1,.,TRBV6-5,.,TGTGCCAGCAGTTACTCCCGGAGTCCAAACACTGAAGCTTTCTTT,CASSYSRSPNTEAFF
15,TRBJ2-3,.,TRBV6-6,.,TGTGCCAGCAGTTCCTCCGGGTCCCGAACAGATACGCAGTATTTT,CASSSSGSRTDTQYF
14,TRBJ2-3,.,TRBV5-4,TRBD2,TGTGCCAGCACAGGGCGGGGGGGCACAGATACGCAGTATTTT,CASTGRGGTDTQYF
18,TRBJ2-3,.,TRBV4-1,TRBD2,TGCGCCAGCAGCCAAGAAGGAGGACTAGCGGTTAGCACAGATACGCAGTATTTT,CASSQEGGLAVSTDTQYF
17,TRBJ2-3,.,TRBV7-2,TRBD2,TGTGCCAGCAGCTTAGGTCCTAGCGGGGGGGCCATGTATACGCAGTATTTT,CASSLGPSGGAMYTQYF
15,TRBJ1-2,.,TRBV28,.,TGTGCCAGCAGTTTATTGGCCCTTGCCCAGGGAGGCTACACCTTC,CASSLLALAQGGYTF
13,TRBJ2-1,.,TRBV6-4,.,TGTGCCAGCAGTGACTCCCCAGGGGTTGAGCAGTTCTTC,CASSDSPGVEQFF
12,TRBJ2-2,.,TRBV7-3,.,TGTGCCAGCCGGGGGTCCACCGGGGAGCTGTTTTTT,CASRGSTGELFF
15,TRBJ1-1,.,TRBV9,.,TGTGCCAGCAGCGTAGGGTGGGCCGGGGACACTGAAGCTTTCTTT,CASSVGWAGDTEAFF
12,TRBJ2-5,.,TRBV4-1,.,TGCGCCAGCAGCCTCCAAGGGGTCACCCAGTACTTC,CASSLQGVTQYF
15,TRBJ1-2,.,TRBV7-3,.,TGTGCCAGCAGCGCGCAGGCGGGGGGAGGCTATGGCTACACCTTC,CASSAQAGGGYGYTF
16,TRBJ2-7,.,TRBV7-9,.,TGTGCCAGCGTCACTTTTGGGCAGCCGAGCTCCTACGAGCAGTACTTC,CASVTFGQPSSYEQYF
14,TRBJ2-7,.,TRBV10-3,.,TGTGCCATCAGTGAAGGGCGGAGGGGCGACGAGCAGTACTTC,CAISEGRRGDEQYF
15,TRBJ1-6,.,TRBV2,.,TGTGCCAGCAGTGACCGGAGGCCGGGGAATTCACCCCTCCACTTT,CASSDRRPGNSPLHF
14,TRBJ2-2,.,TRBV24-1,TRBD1,TGTGCCACCAGTGACCCAACAGGGGAGCGGGAGCTGTTTTTT,CATSDPTGERELFF
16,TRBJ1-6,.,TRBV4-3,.,TGCGCCAGCAGCCGCGGCCCACAGGAATCTAATTCACCCCTCCACTTT,CASSRGPQESNSPLHF
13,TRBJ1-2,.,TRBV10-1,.,TGCGCCAGCTCGGACAGTTTCAACTATGGCTACACCTTC,CASSDSFNYGYTF
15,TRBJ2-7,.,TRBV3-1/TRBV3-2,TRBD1,TGTGCCAGCAGCCCGTGGGGACAGGGCTCCTACGAGCAGTACTTC,CASSPWGQGSYEQYF
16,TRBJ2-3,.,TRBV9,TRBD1,TGTGCCAGCAGCACACATGGGACAGGGGGAACAGATACGCAGTATTTT,CASSTHGTGGTDTQYF
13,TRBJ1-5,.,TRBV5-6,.,TGTGCCAGCAGCTCCCAGGGGTATCAGCCCCAGCATTTT,CASSSQGYQPQHF
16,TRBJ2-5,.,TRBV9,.,TGTGCCAGCAGCGTAGATAGCGGAGGACTCCAAGAGACCCAGTACTTC,CASSVDSGGLQETQYF
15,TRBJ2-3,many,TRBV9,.,TGTGCCAGCAGCGTAGGCTCAGGCTACACAGATACGCAGTATTTT,CASSVGSGYTDTQYF
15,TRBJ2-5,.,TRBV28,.,TGTGCCAGCAGTTTTGTGTCAGGGGCCAAAGAGACCCAGTACTTC,CASSFVSGAKETQYF
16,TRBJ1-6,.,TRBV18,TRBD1,TGTGCCAGCTCACCAGTGGACAGGGTATTTGGTTCACCCCTCCACTTT,CASSPVDRVFGSPLHF
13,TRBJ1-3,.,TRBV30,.,TGTGCCTGCCATGGGCCCGCTGGAAACACCATATATTTT,CACHGPAGNTIYF
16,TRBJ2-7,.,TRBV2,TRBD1,TGTGCCAGCAGGGGGGTAGGGGGACAGTTCTCCTACGAGCAGTACTTC,CASRGVGGQFSYEQYF
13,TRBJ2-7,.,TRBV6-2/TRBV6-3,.,TGTGCCAGCAGTAGGACATTCCTCTACGAGCAGTACTTC,CASSRTFLYEQYF
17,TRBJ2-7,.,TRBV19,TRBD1,TGTGCCAGTAGTATGGGGGTAGACCGGGACAGGGGCTACGAGCAGTACTTC,CASSMGVDRDRGYEQYF
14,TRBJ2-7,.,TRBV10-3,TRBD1,TGTGCCATCAGTGGCACACAGGGGCGGTACGAGCAGTACTTC,CAISGTQGRYEQYF
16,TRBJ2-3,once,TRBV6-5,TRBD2,TGTGCCAGCAGTTACTCGAACAGCGGGGGGGCCGGTACGCAGTATTTT,CASSYSNSGGAGTQYF
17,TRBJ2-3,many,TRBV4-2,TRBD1,TGTGCCAGCAGCCAATCCGGGACAGTGATTAGCACAGATACGCAGTATTTT,CASSQSGTVISTDTQYF